The T cell receptor (beta chain) described here comes from a study of control samples from healthy donors and cancer patients. CDR1 and CDR2 (germline): SNHLY, FYNNEI. The CDR3 extends over 15 amino acids. V shed 5 bases and J shed 5 bases, with 18 bases lying between them. The protocol was immunoSEQ multiplex PCR, while the TCRdb copy is restricted to in-frame clones and leaves out a portion. The data contain around 110,000 clones, roughly nine tenths of them singletons. The chain employs TRBV2 and TRBJ1-2; D is ambiguous. The clonotype originates from a woman aged 45-65 years with colorectal cancer. Specimen: PBMCs. The chain's CDR3 is CASSPDSRHGYGYTF. CDR3 sequence (DNA): TGTGCCAGCAGTCCGGATTCCCGACACGGATATGGCTACACCTTC. Full variable domain (missing parts from reference TRBV2 and TRBJ1-2): EPEVTQTPSHQVTQMGQEVILRCVPISNHLYFYWYRQILGQKVEFLVSFYNNEISEKSEIFDDQFSVERPDGSNFTLKIRSTKLEDSAMYFCASSPDSRHGYGYTFGSGTRLTVV.